A single sample is the source of the 23 T cell receptor beta chains below, sequenced in a study of cytotoxic CD8 clonotypes in ibrutinib-treated CLL. Clones were read by immunoSEQ multiplex PCR, and TCRdb kept only the in-frame ones, dropping some. The sample holds approximately 320,000 clones, roughly two thirds seen once. Sequences were derived from PBMCs, sampled after 36 months of ibrutinib treatment. These TCRs come from a human donor with chronic lymphocytic leukemia.

The chain carries TRBV20-1 and TRBJ1-2; D remains ambiguous. There are 11 residues in the CDR3. V lost 3 bases and J lost 8, with 10 bases in between. CDR1 is DFQATT and CDR2 is SNEGSKA in the germline V gene (reference sequence). The chain's CDR3 is CSASAGGGYTF. CDR3 bases: TGCAGTGCTAGTGCAGGAGGCGGCTACACCTTC.

This clone was counted between two and nine times. The chain combines TRBV19 with TRBJ1-6; TRBD1 matches at 10 bases. The CDR3 length is 14 residues. The V and J ends lost 10 bases and 7 bases, in that order; junction bases with no gene match: 7. The germline CDR1 and CDR2 sequences are LNHDA and SQIVND (reference sequence). CDR3 residues: CATRQGARNSPLHF. DNA for the CDR3: TGTGCCACCCGACAGGGGGCACGGAATTCACCCCTCCACTTT.

The chain links TRBV15 to TRBJ2-5, with unresolved D. From germline, CDR1 is LNHNV and CDR2 YYDKDF (reference sequence). Trimming took off 0 bases at V and 2 bases at J, with 10 bases between the two ends. This CDR3 has 15 residues. The chain's CDR3 is CATSRDRGSQETQYF. The DNA of the CDR3 is TGTGCCACCAGCAGAGATCGCGGCAGTCAAGAGACCCAGTACTTC. Filled out from reference TRBV15 and TRBJ2-5, the complete variable domain reads DAMVIQNPRYQVTQFGKPVTLSCSQTLNHNVMYWYQQKSSQAPKLLFHYYDKDFNNEADTPDNFQSRRPNTSFCFLDIRSPGLGDTAMYLCATSRDRGSQETQYFGPGTRLLVL.

The rearrangement links TRBV5-6 to TRBJ1-1; D remains ambiguous. The CDR3 sequence is 15 residues long. Between the trimmed V and J ends, which lost 6 bases and 2 bases, there was a span of 17 bases. From germline, CDR1 is SGHDT and CDR2 YYEEEE. In nucleotides, the CDR3 is TGTGCCAGCATACTGCTGGGGAGTACTAACACTGAAGCTTTCTTT. Translated, it gives CASILLGSTNTEAFF.

In its sample, this clone was seen a few times. CDR3 amino acids: CAISANSGANVLTF. CDR3 DNA sequence: TGTGCCATCAGTGCCAACTCTGGGGCCAACGTCCTGACTTTC. The chain links TRBV10-3 to TRBJ2-6, with D uncertain. The V gene lost 4 bases and the J gene lost 0 bases, with 4 bases spanning the gap. Germline V gene lookup returns CDR1 ENHRY and CDR2 SYGVKD. The CDR3 contains 14 residues.

This clone was seen a few times. This sequence joins TRBV19 and TRBJ2-7; 9 nucleotides agree with TRBD1. Germline CDR1 is LNHDA and CDR2 is SQIVND (reference sequence). With V trimmed by 2 bases and J by 8 bases, 13 bases remained unmatched. This CDR3 has 16 amino acids. CDR3 in amino acids: CASSISSGTGRWQQYF. CDR3 in DNA: TGTGCCAGTAGTATAAGCTCCGGGACAGGGAGGTGGCAGCAGTACTTC.

The chain has TRBV4-2 and TRBJ1-4; D gene ambiguous. This CDR3 spans 16 amino acids. CDR1 LGHNA and CDR2 YNFKEQ come from the germline V gene. With 1 base removed from V and 3 bases from J, the gap between germline ends came to 12 bases. The CDR3: CASSQVGVGANEKLFF. The CDR3 coding sequence is TGTGCCAGCAGCCAAGTTGGAGTCGGAGCTAATGAAAAACTGTTTTTT.

This chain links TRBV2 with TRBJ2-7, with a possible D match to TRBD1 (6 bases). Trimming pared 5 bases from V and 1 base from J, leaving 12 bases between. Germline assignment: CDR1 SNHLY and CDR2 FYNNEI. CDR3 length equals 14 residues. CDR3 region: CASSSDRWSYEQYF. The CDR3 DNA is TGTGCCAGCAGTAGTGACAGGTGGTCCTACGAGCAGTACTTC.

The chain couples TRBV7-9 to TRBJ1-4, with D unclear. The ends were cut back, 1 base at V and 7 bases at J, with 7 bases in the middle. Germline-derived CDR1 and CDR2 are SEHNR and FQNEAQ (reference sequence). This CDR3 has 13 amino acids. The CDR3 nucleotides are TGTGCCAGCAGCTTAGGGTGGAGTGAAAAACTGTTTTTT. This codes for CASSLGWSEKLFF.

The CDR3 region is CSGRSPSYEQYF. CDR3 in DNA: TGCAGCGGGCGGAGTCCCTCCTACGAGCAGTACTTC. The V and J genes are TRBV29-1 and TRBJ2-7; unclear D gene. This CDR3 is 12 amino acids long. Germline V gene data show CDR1 as SQVTM and CDR2 as ANQGSEA. V was cut by 7 bases and J by 0 bases, with 10 bases left in between.

The chain carries TRBV6-1 and TRBJ2-7; D is perhaps TRBD1 (6 bases). From germline, CDR1 is MNHNS and CDR2 SASEGT. The CDR3 is 13 amino acids. V was pared by 5 bases and J by 7 bases, with 15 bases between. In nucleotides, the CDR3 is TGTGCCAGCAGTCAAGGACAGCGAGGGGAGCAGTACTTC. This gives the protein CASSQGQRGEQYF.

This clone was seen more than once but under ten times. The chain has TRBV4-2 and TRBJ2-3, with unresolved D. The CDR3 has 14 residues. From germline, CDR1 is LGHNA and CDR2 YNFKEQ. Between the trimmed V and J ends, which lost 4 bases and 5 bases, there was a span of 13 bases. Here the CDR3 reads CASSRMRPRDTQYF. The CDR3 bases are TGTGCCAGCAGCCGAATGCGGCCGAGAGATACGCAGTATTTT.

This clone occurred once. The V call is TRBV11-3, the J call TRBJ2-2; D possibly uses TRBD1 or TRBD2 (5 bases each). The CDR3 totals 15 residues. Trimming took 4 bases from V and 3 from J, leaving 12 bases between them. Germline V CDR1 and CDR2: SGHNT, YENEEA. CDR3 in amino acids: CASSSGASHTGELFF. CDR3 DNA sequence: TGTGCCAGCAGCTCCGGGGCCTCTCACACCGGGGAGCTGTTTTTT.

This rearrangement joins TRBV5-6 to TRBJ2-6, with 14 bases identical to TRBD2. Germline CDR1 is SGHDT and CDR2 is YYEEEE. The V and J ends lost 4 bases and 1 base, in that order; junction bases with no gene match: 7. This CDR3 is built from 19 residues. CDR3 DNA: TGTGCCAGCAGCGGTGGTGGGACTAGCGGGAGTTCTGGGGCCAACGTCCTGACTTTC. It is translated as CASSGGGTSGSSGANVLTF. The full variable domain, with the rest looked up from reference TRBV5-6 and TRBJ2-6, is DAGVTQSPTHLIKTRGQQVTLRCSPKSGHDTVSWYQQALGQGPQFIFQYYEEEERQRGNFPDRFSGHQFPNYSSELNVNALLLGDSALYLCASSGGGTSGSSGANVLTFGAGSRLTVL.

This clone was found a few times. The chain employs TRBV29-1 and TRBJ1-2; 7 nucleotides line up with TRBD1. Germline CDR1 reads SQVTM; CDR2 reads ANQGSEA. This CDR3 spans 13 amino acids. Unmatched junction bases numbered 3, after V lost 4 bases and J lost 1 base. Written as DNA, the CDR3 is TGCAGCGTTGCGTCAGGGGGTAACTATGGCTACACCTTC. Protein product: CSVASGGNYGYTF.

CDR3 region: CASSSGHTEAFF. CDR3 bases: TGTGCCAGCAGTTCAGGGCACACTGAAGCTTTCTTT. The rearrangement uses TRBV27 and TRBJ1-1, with D possibly TRBD1 on 5 matching bases. The germline V gene encodes CDR1 MNHEY and CDR2 SMNVEV (reference sequence). CDR3 length: 12 residues. The V gene lost 4 bases and the J gene lost 3 bases, with 6 bases spanning the gap.

CDR3 in amino acids: CASSFENYGYTF. The CDR3, as DNA: TGTGCCAGCAGCTTTGAGAACTATGGCTACACCTTC. V gene TRBV11-2 combines with J gene TRBJ1-2; no definite D call. Looked up from germline, CDR1 is SGHAT and CDR2 is FQNNGV. This CDR3 contains 12 residues. The V gene lost 3 bases and the J gene lost 2 bases, with 4 bases spanning the gap.

This rearrangement joins TRBV18 to TRBJ1-3; tentatively, D is TRBD1 (6 bases). The CDR3 covers 17 residues. CDR1 KGHSH and CDR2 LQKENI come from the germline V gene. Trimming took off 3 bases at V and 2 bases at J, with 17 bases between the two ends. CDR3 sequence reads: CASSPPYGRGPGNTIYF. The CDR3 DNA sequence: TGTGCCAGCTCACCGCCCTACGGCAGGGGACCTGGAAACACCATATATTTT.

This clone was detected once. The V call is TRBV29-1, the J call TRBJ2-3, with TRBD1 matching 10 bases. Germline V gene sequence: CDR1 SQVTM, CDR2 ANQGSEA. The CDR3 runs 14 residues. Trimming took 4 bases from V and 5 from J; bases not matched to a gene: 6. CDR3 region: CSVVDRGQGDTQYF. The CDR3 nucleotides read TGCAGCGTTGTTGACAGGGGGCAGGGAGATACGCAGTATTTT.

A few counts support this clone. The chain uses TRBV5-1 and TRBJ1-4; D call uncertain. CDR3 length equals 16 residues. The V end lost 0 bases, the J end lost 12 bases, and 21 bases lay between the germline ends. From germline, CDR1 is SGHRS and CDR2 YFSETQ. CDR3 sequence reads: CASSLVPTVAIPQLFF. In DNA, the CDR3 is TGCGCCAGCAGCTTGGTACCCACAGTGGCCATACCCCAACTGTTTTTT.

The chain has TRBV2 and TRBJ2-4; D remains unclear. Deletions cut 4 bases from V and 1 base from J, with 14 bases between. CDR1 is SNHLY, CDR2 FYNNEI, per germline. The CDR3 is 16 amino acids. The CDR3 protein is CASSVLLTWAKNIQYF. In DNA, the CDR3 is TGTGCCAGCAGTGTACTTCTGACATGGGCCAAAAACATTCAGTACTTC. The whole variable domain, remainder taken from reference TRBV2 and TRBJ2-4, is EPEVTQTPSHQVTQMGQEVILRCVPISNHLYFYWYRQILGQKVEFLVSFYNNEISEKSEIFDDQFSVERPDGSNFTLKIRSTKLEDSAMYFCASSVLLTWAKNIQYFGAGTRLSVL.

This clone was counted between two and nine times. V gene TRBV2 combines with J gene TRBJ2-6; D ambiguous. Germline CDR1 is SNHLY and CDR2 is FYNNEI. Trimming pared 3 bases from V and 1 base from J, leaving 1 base between. The CDR3 is 13 residues long. CDR3 sequence (DNA): TGTGCCAGCAGTGAGTCTGGGGCCAACGTCCTGACTTTC. This gives the protein CASSESGANVLTF.

This chain uses TRBV5-1 with TRBJ1-3; a possible D gene is TRBD1 (6 bases). V shed 0 bases and J shed 8 bases, with 12 bases lying between them. Germline V gives CDR1 SGHRS, CDR2 YFSETQ. The CDR3 covers 14 residues. CDR3 sequence: CASSLESGADTIYF. Here the CDR3 DNA reads TGCGCCAGCAGCTTGGAGTCAGGGGCGGACACCATATATTTT.